This is a list of T cell receptor beta chains from one sample in a study of OX40 agonist ivuxolimab in advanced cancers. The protocol was immunoSEQ multiplex PCR, while the TCRdb copy is restricted to in-frame clones and leaves out a portion. The table includes around 83,000 clones, about 90% detected once. The input for sequencing was CD4+ or CD8+ T cells sorted from blood, taken in a trial of the OX40 agonist ivuxolimab. These receptors all come from an adult with an advanced solid tumor such as melanoma, head and neck, liver or kidney cancer. CDR3s include the opening cysteine and the closing phenylalanine or tryptophan. D genes are given only for firm matches. Clone size is given for some rows only: seen once, a few or many times, or a class if the clone is expanded.

>TRBV6-1|TRBD1|.|TRBJ1-4
CASSAGQYNEKLFF
TGTGCCAGCAGTGCGGGACAGTATAATGAAAAACTGTTTTTT
>TRBV7-9|.|.|TRBJ1-2
CASSTDNTNYGYTF
TGTGCCAGCAGCACAGACAATACTAACTATGGCTACACCTTC
>TRBV7-2|TRBD1|once|TRBJ1-1
CASSSVHRGTGTEAFF
TGTGCCAGCAGCTCCGTCCACAGGGGGACGGGCACTGAAGCTTTCTTT
>TRBV28|TRBD2|.|TRBJ2-2
CASTPAGTRVPGELFF
TGTGCCAGCACCCCAGCTGGGACTAGGGTTCCCGGGGAGCTGTTTTTT
>TRBV30|.|.|TRBJ1-2
CAWSYPGLGGYTF
TGTGCCTGGAGTTACCCGGGGTTGGGAGGCTACACCTTC
>TRBV28|.|.|TRBJ1-2
CASSLVAGPGYGYTF
TGTGCCAGCAGTTTAGTTGCAGGCCCGGGATATGGCTACACCTTC
>TRBV7-9|TRBD2|.|TRBJ2-1
CASSSLAGGGEQFF
TGTGCCAGCAGCTCCTTAGCGGGAGGGGGCGAGCAGTTCTTC
>TRBV28|TRBD2|once|TRBJ2-3
CASNPSGGRGTDTQYF
TGTGCCAGCAACCCCTCGGGAGGGAGGGGCACAGATACGCAGTATTTT
>TRBV6-5|TRBD1|.|TRBJ2-3
CASSDRGGTDTQYF
TGTGCCAGCAGTGACAGGGGAGGCACAGATACGCAGTATTTT
>TRBV4-1|.|.|TRBJ1-5
CASSHSASNQPQHF
TGCGCCAGCAGCCACTCAGCGAGCAATCAGCCCCAGCATTTT
>TRBV5-1|.|.|TRBJ1-2
CASSLGQGLDGYTF
TGCGCCAGCAGCTTGGGGCAGGGGCTAGATGGCTACACCTTC
>TRBV11-2|.|once|TRBJ2-1
CASSLVTGKEQFF
TGTGCCAGCAGCTTAGTTACGGGGAAAGAGCAGTTCTTC
>TRBV29-1|.|.|TRBJ2-5
CSAQTSIRETQYF
TGCAGCGCCCAGACATCTATCCGGGAGACCCAGTACTTC
>TRBV28|.|.|TRBJ2-5
CASSSGGFRQETQYF
TGTGCCAGCAGTTCGGGTGGTTTTCGGCAAGAGACCCAGTACTTC
>TRBV27|TRBD1|.|TRBJ2-7
CASRLKTGGSGEQYF
TGTGCCAGCAGACTAAAGACAGGGGGCTCAGGAGAGCAGTACTTC
>TRBV5-4|.|.|TRBJ2-7
CASSLGEVTYEQYF
TGTGCCAGCAGCTTGGGGGAGGTTACCTACGAGCAGTACTTC
>TRBV5-6|.|once|TRBJ1-2
CASSFNNGGTNYGYTF
TGTGCCAGCAGCTTTAATAACGGCGGGACGAACTATGGCTACACCTTC
>TRBV2|TRBD1|.|TRBJ2-7
CASRGQAFGEQYF
TGTGCCAGCAGAGGACAGGCGTTTGGGGAGCAGTACTTC
>TRBV30|TRBD1|.|TRBJ1-1
CAWSRNRGNTEAFF
TGTGCCTGGAGTAGGAACAGGGGGAACACTGAAGCTTTCTTT
>TRBV2|.|.|TRBJ2-7
CASRGIRYEQYF
TGTGCCAGCAGAGGGATCCGATACGAGCAGTACTTC
>TRBV30|.|.|TRBJ1-3
CAWGPSWSRGFSGNTIYF
TGTGCCTGGGGGCCCTCTTGGTCCAGGGGTTTCTCTGGAAACACCATATATTTT
>TRBV5-1|.|.|TRBJ1-2
CASSFGGADYGYTF
TGCGCCAGCAGCTTCGGCGGGGCAGACTATGGCTACACCTTC
>TRBV2|.|.|TRBJ2-7
CASRPRTFRYEQYF
TGTGCCAGCAGACCGAGGACTTTTAGATACGAGCAGTACTTC
>TRBV18|TRBD1|.|TRBJ2-4
CASSPKQTGIGNIQYF
TGTGCCAGCTCACCTAAACAGACAGGGATAGGAAACATTCAGTACTTC
>TRBV5-1|TRBD2|once|TRBJ2-7
CASSLGGSGGYEQYF
TGCGCCAGCAGCTTGGGCGGGAGTGGGGGCTACGAGCAGTACTTC
>TRBV5-1|.|.|TRBJ1-1
CATSDGENTEAFF
TGCGCCACCTCGGACGGGGAAAACACTGAAGCTTTCTTT
>TRBV27|.|.|TRBJ1-1
CASSFRDNTEAFF
TGTGCCAGCAGTTTCCGGGATAACACTGAAGCTTTCTTT
>TRBV5-1|.|.|TRBJ1-3
CASSLGLSGNTIYF
TGCGCCAGCAGCCTAGGGCTCTCTGGAAACACCATATATTTT